Below, 20 T cell receptor beta chains from the same sample are listed, as sequenced in a study of blood T cell repertoires in COVID-19. Repertoires were generated with immunoSEQ multiplex PCR, while TCRdb's copy carries only in-frame clones and drops some. The sample lists 170,000 or so clones, 65% to 90% seen once, with about 9.6% in the top ten. The sample taken for sequencing was peripheral blood. All receptors derive from a man between 45 and 60 years old with active or convalescent COVID-19.

This chain links TRBV19 with TRBJ1-6, with D hard to call. The germline gives CDR1 LNHDA, CDR2 SQIVND (reference sequence). Trimming shortened V by 4 bases and J by 8 bases, and 6 bases separated the two germline ends. The CDR3 totals 12 residues. In DNA form, the CDR3 reads TGTGCCAGTAGTACCCGAGATTCACCCCTCCACTTT. The encoded protein is CASSTRDSPLHF.

The chain links TRBV5-4 to TRBJ1-2; 7 bases are a match to TRBD1. Unmatched junction bases numbered 5, after V lost 4 bases and J lost 8 bases. The CDR3 contains 12 residues. Germline values: CDR1 SGHNT, CDR2 YYREEE (reference sequence). The CDR3 region is CASSLTGVGYTF. CDR3 bases: TGTGCCAGCAGCCTTACAGGGGTAGGCTACACCTTC.

This clone was detected only a few times. The chain couples TRBV6-5 to TRBJ2-7, with TRBD1 matching 9 bases. J was trimmed by 2 bases and V by 2 bases; bases with no gene match: 4. This CDR3 has 15 residues. CDR1 and CDR2 from the germline V gene are MNHEY and SVGAGI. The CDR3 coding sequence is TGTGCCAGCAGTTACCGGGGACAGGGAACCTACGAGCAGTACTTC. Its protein is CASSYRGQGTYEQYF.

V and J are TRBV19 and TRBJ1-4, with 9 nucleotides matching TRBD1. The CDR3 is made up of 15 amino acids. CDR1 is LNHDA, CDR2 SQIVND, per germline (reference sequence). V dropped 7 bases and J dropped 8; count of bases not matched to a gene: 11. The CDR3 is CASKGPGQGLEKLFF. DNA for the CDR3: TGTGCCAGTAAAGGCCCGGGACAGGGTTTGGAAAAACTGTTTTTT.

The genes are TRBV11-2 and TRBJ2-5, with D uncertain. Looked up from germline, CDR1 is SGHAT and CDR2 is FQNNGV. Between the trimmed V and J ends, which lost 0 bases and 3 bases, there was a span of 14 bases. The CDR3 covers 16 residues. CDR3 amino acids: CASSLEEYPTKETQYF. CDR3 nucleotide sequence: TGTGCCAGCAGCTTAGAAGAGTACCCAACTAAAGAGACCCAGTACTTC.

V usage is TRBV19 and J usage is TRBJ1-1; 7 bases are shared with TRBD1. This CDR3 is 17 amino acids long. J was trimmed by 1 base and V by 0 bases; bases with no gene match: 8. Germline CDR1 LNHDA, CDR2 SQIVND (reference sequence). The DNA of the CDR3 is TGTGCCAGTAGTATAGATCGGACAGGATTCAAGAACACTGAAGCTTTCTTT. Amino acids: CASSIDRTGFKNTEAFF.

This chain connects TRBV10-3 to TRBJ2-5; 8 bases map to TRBD2. V was clipped by 6 bases and J by 3 bases; unmatched bases: 9. From germline, CDR1 is ENHRY and CDR2 SYGVKD. The CDR3 runs 15 residues. In DNA form, the CDR3 reads TGTGCCATCAGGTCGGGACTAGGGGTAGAAGAGACCCAGTACTTC. It specifies CAIRSGLGVEETQYF.

This clone showed up just once. The chain has TRBV7-9 and TRBJ1-6; tentatively, D is TRBD1 (6 bases). The CDR3 is 15 amino acids. V was shortened by 2 bases and J by 6 bases, with 11 bases between the two germline ends. The germline V gene has CDR1 SEHNR and CDR2 FQNEAQ (reference sequence). The CDR3 loop is CASSLKGHPNSPLHF. The DNA for the CDR3 is TGTGCCAGCAGCTTAAAGGGACACCCTAATTCACCCCTCCACTTT.

Concerning this clone: Other DNA variants within this sample encode the same CDR3. The J gene is TRBJ1-1, the V gene TRBV3-1 (or the pseudogene TRBV3-2), with D hard to call. The CDR3 length is 14 residues. The ends were cut back, 2 bases at V and 0 bases at J, with 7 bases in the middle. Germline V gives CDR1 LGHDT, CDR2 YNNKEL (reference sequence). The CDR3 DNA is TGTGCCAGCAGCCAAACCGGGTTGAACACTGAAGCTTTCTTT. It specifies CASSQTGLNTEAFF.

This clone appeared a few times. The chain carries TRBV7-2 and TRBJ2-1; 12 positions match TRBD2. This CDR3 is built from 15 residues. The J segment lost 8 bases and the V segment lost 0 bases, leaving 2 bases of the junction unmatched. Germline V gives CDR1 SGHTA, CDR2 FQGNSA. CDR3 amino acids: CASSLATSGGYEQFF. In DNA, the CDR3 is TGTGCCAGCAGCTTAGCTACTAGCGGGGGGTATGAGCAGTTCTTC.

The genes are TRBV27 and TRBJ2-7, with D possibly TRBD2 on 5 matching bases. The V and J ends lost 2 bases and 3 bases respectively, with 14 bases between them. This CDR3 has 15 amino acids. Germline values: CDR1 MNHEY, CDR2 SMNVEV (reference sequence). In nucleotides, the CDR3 is TGTGCCAGCAGTTTAGGTAGTCTAGCCCTCTACGAGCAGTACTTC. Residues: CASSLGSLALYEQYF.

This chain uses TRBV5-4 with TRBJ2-5; D uncertain. The CDR3 runs 12 residues. V was trimmed by 0 bases and J by 5 bases, leaving 5 bases between them. The germline gives CDR1 SGHNT, CDR2 YYREEE (reference sequence). As DNA, the CDR3 is TGTGCCAGCAGCTTGGACGCGGAGACCCAGTACTTC. Amino acids: CASSLDAETQYF.

V usage is TRBV19 and J usage is TRBJ2-4, with D perhaps matching TRBD1 (6 bases). This CDR3 is 12 amino acids long. Germline V gene lookup returns CDR1 LNHDA and CDR2 SQIVND (reference sequence). Trimming removed 4 bases from V and 9 bases from J, with 10 bases in between. Written as DNA, the CDR3 is TGTGCCAGTAGTAGAGAAGGGGGCATTCAGTACTTC. This translates into CASSREGGIQYF.

V is TRBV21-1 and J is TRBJ1-1. TRBV21-1 is assigned pseudogene status. There are 17 residues in the CDR3. Here the CDR3 reads CASREVSIGIMDTEAFF. The CDR3 coding sequence is TGTGCCAGCAGGGAAGTCTCTATCGGGATTATGGACACTGAAGCTTTCTTT.

V usage is TRBV6-2 or TRBV6-3 and J usage is TRBJ2-7; TRBD2 aligns across 8 bases. V lost 4 bases to trimming and J lost 0 bases; unmatched junction nucleotides: 5. The V gene's germline CDR1 is MNHEY and CDR2 SVGEGT. The CDR3 sequence is 15 residues long. CDR3 residues: CASSFSGTSSYEQYF. The CDR3 DNA follows: TGTGCCAGCAGTTTCTCCGGGACTAGCTCCTACGAGCAGTACTTC.

The chain is built from TRBV4-2 and TRBJ1-4; tentatively, D is TRBD1 (5 bases). V dropped 0 bases and J dropped 8 bases, with 13 bases sitting between them. Germline-derived CDR1 and CDR2 are LGHNA and YNFKEQ. This CDR3 contains 15 residues. CDR3 nucleotides: TGTGCCAGCAGCCAAGAAGGACAATGGGAAGAAAAACTGTTTTTT. It encodes CASSQEGQWEEKLFF.

This chain joins TRBV28 and TRBJ1-2, with D perhaps matching TRBD1 (6 bases). Trimming cost V 6 bases and J 4 bases, with 12 bases left between them. Germline V gives CDR1 MDHEN, CDR2 SYDVKM. The CDR3 runs to 13 residues. The CDR3 is CASRDRMGYGYTF. In DNA, the CDR3 is TGTGCCAGCAGAGACAGGATGGGCTATGGCTACACCTTC.

This rearrangement joins TRBV5-1 to TRBJ1-2, with 11 bases that match TRBD1. V trimming: 2 bases; J trimming: 4 bases; junction bases outside the gene matches: 7. The germline gives CDR1 SGHRS, CDR2 YFSETQ. This CDR3 comprises 16 residues. CDR3 in amino acids: CASSFNGQGAVYGYTF. DNA for the CDR3: TGCGCCAGCAGCTTTAACGGACAGGGGGCGGTCTATGGCTACACCTTC.

The V gene is TRBV13, the J gene TRBJ2-1, with D maybe TRBD2 (6 bases). V was trimmed by 5 bases and J by 11 bases, leaving 13 bases between them. Germline V gene sequence: CDR1 PRHDT, CDR2 FYEKMQ (reference sequence). The CDR3 is 12 residues long. CDR3 in amino acids: CASSETGDQQFF. The CDR3 DNA sequence: TGTGCCAGCAGCGAAACGGGGGATCAGCAGTTCTTC.

The chain joins TRBV19 to TRBJ2-6; D ambiguous. Germline CDR1 LNHDA, CDR2 SQIVND (reference sequence). The CDR3 is 16 amino acids. Trimming pared 5 bases from V and 0 bases from J, leaving 11 bases between. Written as DNA, the CDR3 is TGTGCCAGTAGTGGGCTGCCACCCTCTGGGGCCAACGTCCTGACTTTC. Its protein product is CASSGLPPSGANVLTF.